These 27 T cell receptor beta chains originate from one sample sequenced in a study of blood T cell repertoires in COVID-19. Measured with immunoSEQ multiplex PCR; TCRdb has only the in-frame clones, and not every one. The repertoire holds roughly 11,000 clones, approximately 85% seen once, with around 5.6% in the top ten. Sequenced material: peripheral blood. Receptors originate from a human donor in a cohort sampled during active COVID-19.

The rearrangement links TRBV7-9 to TRBJ1-1; 9 nucleotides match TRBD1. Germline V lookup: CDR1 SEHNR, CDR2 FQNEAQ (reference sequence). Losses at the gene ends were 5 bases for V and 6 bases for J; bases not matched to a gene: 10. CDR3 length: 15 amino acids. For the CDR3, the DNA is TGTGCCAGCAGCCGAACCGGGACAGGGTATCCTGAAGCTTTCTTT. Translated, it gives CASSRTGTGYPEAFF.

This clone was seen a few times. V is TRBV10-2 and J is TRBJ1-5, with 10 nucleotides matching TRBD1. CDR3 size: 15 residues. After removal of 9 bases from V and 2 bases from J, the junction contained 7 bases not matched to a gene. In germline, CDR1 is WSHSY, CDR2 SAAADI. The CDR3 region is CARNRDRGRNQPQHF. The CDR3 nucleotides read TGCGCCAGAAACCGGGACAGGGGCCGCAATCAGCCCCAGCATTTT.

V gene TRBV7-8 combines with J gene TRBJ2-5; TRBD2 matches 8 bases. V gave up 5 bases and J gave up 4 bases; unmatched junction bases: 9. CDR1 and CDR2 from the germline V gene are SGHVS and FQNEAQ. The CDR3 is 15 amino acids. CDR3 in DNA: TGTGCCAGCAGCACCAGAGGACTAGCACGAGAGACCCAGTACTTC. Amino acid sequence: CASSTRGLARETQYF.

The chain uses TRBV4-2 and TRBJ2-7; 8 nucleotides line up with TRBD2. Germline assignment: CDR1 LGHNA and CDR2 YNFKEQ. This CDR3 spans 15 amino acids. V shed 0 bases, J shed 0 bases, and the junction held 1 base outside the gene matches. The CDR3 region is CASSQDTSGSYEQYF. The DNA of the CDR3 is TGTGCCAGCAGCCAAGATACTAGCGGCTCCTACGAGCAGTACTTC.

The genes are TRBV10-2 and TRBJ1-1; unclear D gene. Germline V CDR1 and CDR2: WSHSY, SAAADI. CDR3 length: 12 residues. V lost 4 bases, J lost 1 base, and 4 bases lay in between. CDR3 bases: TGCGCCAGCAGTGCGGGGAACACTGAAGCTTTCTTT. It yields the protein CASSAGNTEAFF.

The chain links TRBV10-2 to TRBJ1-4; 10 bases map to TRBD1. The germline gives CDR1 WSHSY, CDR2 SAAADI. The CDR3 has 18 amino acids. V was pared by 5 bases and J by 9 bases, with 18 bases of the junction left unmatched. CDR3 DNA sequence: TGCGCCAGCAGTACGGGACAGGGGACGGCGGGGATTAGGCAAAAACTGTTTTTT. Encoded protein: CASSTGQGTAGIRQKLFF.

This chain uses TRBV2 with TRBJ2-2, with D perhaps TRBD2 (6 bases). This CDR3 has 14 residues. CDR1 is SNHLY, CDR2 FYNNEI, per germline. Trimming shortened V by 6 bases and J by 7 bases, and 15 bases separated the two germline ends. DNA for the CDR3: TGTGCCAGCAGGGCCCAAGGGACTGTCGGGGAGCTGTTTTTT. As protein: CASRAQGTVGELFF.

The chain uses TRBV6-5 and TRBJ2-7; TRBD2 matches 8 bases. J was trimmed by 2 bases and V by 7 bases; bases with no gene match: 10. This CDR3 is built from 15 residues. Germline-derived CDR1 and CDR2 are MNHEY and SVGAGI. The CDR3 reads CASKKGLADAYEQYF. The DNA for the CDR3 is TGTGCCAGCAAAAAAGGACTAGCTGATGCCTACGAGCAGTACTTC.

The chain joins TRBV28 to TRBJ1-5; D is undetermined. Germline V gene lookup returns CDR1 MDHEN and CDR2 SYDVKM. Trimming cost V 5 bases and J 0 bases, with 8 bases left between them. This CDR3 has 14 amino acids. CDR3 in amino acids: CASSPELSNQPQHF. The CDR3, as DNA: TGTGCCAGCAGTCCCGAGCTTAGCAATCAGCCCCAGCATTTT.

This clone was recorded a few times. V gene TRBV12-3 or TRBV12-4 combines with J gene TRBJ1-2, with a weak D call TRBD1 (5 bases). The CDR3 has 13 residues. Trimming removed 5 bases at V and 4 bases at J, with 11 bases between. In DNA form, the CDR3 reads TGTGCCAGCAGTCCGGGGGGAAGCTATGGCTACACCTTC. Translation: CASSPGGSYGYTF.

The rearrangement joins TRBV19 to TRBJ1-5; TRBD1 matches at 7 bases. V was pared by 3 bases and J by 6 bases, with 2 bases of the junction left unmatched. The germline V gene has CDR1 LNHDA and CDR2 SQIVND (reference sequence). There are 13 residues in the CDR3. CDR3 amino acids: CASSITGVQPQHF. CDR3 sequence (DNA): TGTGCCAGTAGTATCACAGGGGTTCAGCCCCAGCATTTT.

The gene calls are TRBV9 and TRBJ1-5; 7 bases map to TRBD1. The CDR3 length is 17 residues. CDR1 is SGDLS and CDR2 is YYNGEE in the germline V gene. The junction had 10 bases not matched to a gene; V was cut back by 0 bases and J by 4 bases. Here the CDR3 DNA reads TGTGCCAGCAGCGTAGATCTTTGGGACAGCCAAAATCAGCCCCAGCATTTT. It encodes CASSVDLWDSQNQPQHF.

The V gene is TRBV2, the J gene TRBJ2-1; tentatively, D is TRBD1 (5 bases). Deletions cut 8 bases from V and 0 bases from J, with 8 bases between. CDR1 SNHLY and CDR2 FYNNEI come from the germline V gene. The CDR3 runs to 13 residues. The CDR3 nucleotides are TGTGCCAGCGGGGCATCCTCCTACAATGAGCAGTTCTTC. It encodes CASGASSYNEQFF.

This chain joins TRBV5-1 and TRBJ1-1; 9 bases are a match to TRBD1. CDR1 SGHRS and CDR2 YFSETQ come from the germline V gene. The ends lost 4 bases at V and 1 base at J; junction bases unmatched: 11. The CDR3 runs to 17 residues. The CDR3 here is CASSPRPGQGANTEAFF. The CDR3 region has the DNA TGCGCCAGCAGCCCACGCCCGGGACAGGGAGCGAACACTGAAGCTTTCTTT.

The CDR3 reads CASRSRDISNEKLFF. The CDR3 region has the DNA TGTGCCAGCAGGTCCCGGGACATAAGTAATGAAAAACTGTTTTTT. The chain links TRBV27 to TRBJ1-4, with a weak D call TRBD1 (6 bases). Looked up from germline, CDR1 is MNHEY and CDR2 is SMNVEV (reference sequence). Between the trimmed V and J ends, which lost 6 bases and 4 bases, there was a span of 15 bases. The CDR3 has 15 amino acids.

The V gene is TRBV6-1, the J gene TRBJ1-1, with D perhaps TRBD1 (6 bases). Trimming cost V 3 bases and J 3 bases, with 11 bases left between them. The V gene's germline CDR1 is MNHNS and CDR2 SASEGT. This CDR3 comprises 14 residues. This CDR3 reads CASSDNTGYTEAFF. The CDR3 nucleotides read TGTGCCAGCAGTGACAACACAGGGTACACTGAAGCTTTCTTT.

The V gene is TRBV28, the J gene TRBJ2-3; D is perhaps TRBD2 (6 bases). CDR3 size: 12 residues. The germline gives CDR1 MDHEN, CDR2 SYDVKM. V lost 7 bases, J lost 12 bases, and 17 bases lay in between. As DNA, the CDR3 is TGTGCCAGCAAAGCGACCGGGACTGTTCAGTATTTT. Its translation is CASKATGTVQYF.

The V call is TRBV3-1 (or the pseudogene TRBV3-2), the J call TRBJ2-6; D remains unclear. Germline V gene data show CDR1 as LGHDT and CDR2 as YNNKEL (reference sequence). The V and J ends lost 3 bases and 0 bases respectively, with 3 bases between them. CDR3 length: 14 amino acids. CDR3 coding DNA: TGTGCCAGCAGCCAGGCCTCTGGGGCCAACGTCCTGACTTTC. This translates into CASSQASGANVLTF.

This clone was recorded once. The chain links TRBV15 to TRBJ1-5; 10 nucleotides agree with TRBD1. The V and J ends lost 3 bases and 1 base, in that order; junction bases with no gene match: 3. Germline CDR1 and CDR2: LNHNV and YYDKDF (reference sequence). The length of the CDR3 is 16 residues. CDR3 nucleotides: TGTGCCACCAGCAGGGACAGGGGGACGAGCAATCAGCCCCAGCATTTT. It translates to CATSRDRGTSNQPQHF.

The chain links TRBV5-1 to TRBJ2-1, with D possibly being TRBD2 (6 bases). Germline values: CDR1 SGHRS, CDR2 YFSETQ. The CDR3 is 17 residues long. V lost 0 bases and J lost 0, with 13 bases in between. CDR3 sequence reads: CASSLVLAASSYNEQFF. In DNA form, the CDR3 reads TGCGCCAGCAGCTTGGTTTTAGCGGCTAGCTCCTACAATGAGCAGTTCTTC.

This clone occurred a few times. This chain uses TRBV10-2 with TRBJ2-1; 8 nucleotides agree with TRBD1. Germline loops: CDR1 WSHSY, CDR2 SAAADI. V lost 10 bases to trimming and J lost 0 bases; unmatched junction nucleotides: 2. The CDR3 has 13 residues. The DNA for the CDR3 is TGCGCCATTACAGGGGGCTCCTACAATGAGCAGTTCTTC. Translating gives CAITGGSYNEQFF.

The chain is built from TRBV9 and TRBJ2-1; TRBD2 matches 7 bases. Germline CDR1 is SGDLS and CDR2 is YYNGEE. The length of the CDR3 is 19 residues. With 0 bases clipped from V and 4 bases from J, the junction kept 16 bases outside the gene matches. In DNA form, the CDR3 reads TGTGCCAGCAGCGTAGGAAAAGGGCTAGCGGCCTTTGTGTACAATGAGCAGTTCTTC. Residues: CASSVGKGLAAFVYNEQFF.

The gene calls are TRBV29-1 and TRBJ2-3, with TRBD2 identical over 7 bases. CDR1 SQVTM and CDR2 ANQGSEA come from the germline V gene. V lost 4 bases, J lost 1 base, and 5 bases stayed unmatched. The CDR3 has 14 amino acids. The CDR3 here is CSVVPSGRTDTQYF. The CDR3 DNA follows: TGCAGCGTTGTCCCTAGCGGACGCACAGATACGCAGTATTTT.

The chain has TRBV4-3 and TRBJ1-3; no clear D gene. This CDR3 has 14 residues. V lost 0 bases to trimming and J lost 5 bases, with 8 bases between them. Per the germline V gene, CDR1 is LGHNA and CDR2 is YSLEER. For the CDR3, the DNA is TGCGCCAGCAGCCAAGACCTGGCTCGAAACACCATATATTTT. This gives the protein CASSQDLARNTIYF.

This chain uses TRBV28 with TRBJ1-4; D gene uncertain. The germline V and J ends were trimmed by 2 bases and 2 bases, with 12 bases remaining between them. This CDR3 has 16 amino acids. Germline V gene data show CDR1 as MDHEN and CDR2 as SYDVKM. In DNA, the CDR3 is TGTGCCAGCAGTTTAGGGGTCGGGAGTACTAATGAAAAACTGTTTTTT. Its protein is CASSLGVGSTNEKLFF.

The rearrangement uses TRBV7-3 and TRBJ2-1; 9 positions agree with TRBD2. There are 13 residues in the CDR3. The V and J ends lost 5 bases and 7 bases, in that order; junction bases with no gene match: 3. CDR1 SGHTA and CDR2 FQGTGA come from the germline V gene. The CDR3 here is CASSALAGNEQFF. The CDR3 DNA follows: TGTGCCAGCAGCGCTCTAGCGGGGAATGAGCAGTTCTTC.

The rearrangement joins TRBV19 to TRBJ1-1, with 7 bases that match TRBD1. The V gene end was trimmed by 3 bases and the J gene end by 4 bases; junction bases not matched to a gene: 8. In germline, CDR1 is LNHDA, CDR2 SQIVND (reference sequence). This CDR3 has 15 amino acids. The CDR3, as DNA: TGTGCCAGTAGTATCTCCGCAGGGGGTTCCACTGAAGCTTTCTTT. Its protein is CASSISAGGSTEAFF.